This is a list of T cell receptor beta chains from one sample in a study of blood T cell repertoires in COVID-19. Assay used: immunoSEQ multiplex PCR; TCRdb lists only in-frame clones, some missing. In the table there are 300,000 to 350,000 clones, roughly 87% of which are singletons. Sequencing was performed on peripheral blood. Receptors originate from a man between 18 and 35 years old with active or convalescent COVID-19. Both conserved end residues are part of each CDR3. The D gene is left open where the match is weak. Size tells how often a clone was seen (once, few, many) or the class of an expanded clone, and some rows leave it out.

D	size	V	J	CDR3	DNA
.	.	TRBV3-1/TRBV3-2	TRBJ1-1	CASSALWGDGGNTEAFF	TGTGCCAGCAGCGCTCTCTGGGGGGACGGAGGGAACACTGAAGCTTTCTTT
.	.	TRBV7-9	TRBJ1-1	CASSLLPITEAFF	TGTGCCAGCAGCTTACTACCCATAACTGAAGCTTTCTTT
TRBD1	.	TRBV15	TRBJ1-2	CATSKDRGDGYTF	TGTGCCACCAGCAAAGACAGGGGTGATGGCTACACCTTC
TRBD2	.	TRBV5-8	TRBJ2-2	CASSFRGRRTGELFF	TGTGCCAGCAGCTTCCGCGGGAGACGGACCGGGGAGCTGTTTTTT
TRBD2	.	TRBV6-2/TRBV6-3	TRBJ2-1	CASSFGLAGPYNEQFF	TGTGCCAGCAGTTTCGGACTAGCGGGGCCCTACAATGAGCAGTTCTTC
.	.	TRBV2	TRBJ1-3	CASSWGTGDSGNTIYF	TGTGCCAGCAGTTGGGGTACAGGAGACTCTGGAAACACCATATATTTT
.	.	TRBV6-5	TRBJ2-5	CASSYLRRGWETQYF	TGTGCCAGCAGTTACCTCCGGCGAGGCTGGGAGACCCAGTACTTC
TRBD1	.	TRBV18	TRBJ1-1	CASSPPGQERDRAFF	TGTGCCAGCTCACCACCGGGACAGGAGAGAGATAGGGCTTTCTTT
.	.	TRBV5-4	TRBJ1-2	CASSLWGVMNYGYTF	TGTGCCAGCAGCTTGTGGGGAGTGATGAACTATGGCTACACCTTC
.	.	TRBV14	TRBJ2-7	CASSQGAKRYEQYF	TGTGCCAGCAGCCAGGGGGCAAAGCGCTACGAGCAGTACTTC
TRBD1	.	TRBV5-4	TRBJ2-7	CASSLEGDRGYEQYF	TGTGCCAGCAGCTTGGAGGGGGACAGGGGATATGAGCAGTACTTC
.	.	TRBV7-2	TRBJ2-1	CASSLEALSLNEQFF	TGTGCCAGCAGCTTAGAAGCTCTTTCCCTCAATGAGCAGTTCTTC
TRBD2	many	TRBV6-5	TRBJ2-1	CASGERDYNEQFF	TGTGCCAGCGGCGAGCGGGACTACAATGAGCAGTTCTTC
.	.	TRBV28	TRBJ1-2	CASSTGQFGYTF	TGTGCCAGCAGTACCGGACAGTTTGGGTACACCTTC
.	once	TRBV19	TRBJ2-2	CASRDGGGGGFTGELFF	TGTGCCAGTAGGGATGGGGGTGGCGGGGGCTTCACCGGGGAGCTGTTTTTT
TRBD1	.	TRBV4-1	TRBJ1-2	CASSQGTGAGANYGYTF	TGCGCCAGCAGCCAAGGGACAGGGGCTGGAGCTAACTATGGCTACACCTTC
TRBD1	.	TRBV4-1	TRBJ2-1	CASSLPQGFFDEQFF	TGCGCCAGCAGCCTACCACAGGGGTTTTTCGATGAGCAGTTCTTC
.	.	TRBV2	TRBJ2-1	CASSELQTLGGSYNEQFF	TGTGCCAGCAGTGAACTCCAAACCCTCGGCGGCTCCTACAATGAGCAGTTCTTC
TRBD2	.	TRBV5-1	TRBJ2-2	CASTGLAENTGELFF	TGCGCCAGCACGGGACTAGCGGAGAACACCGGGGAGCTGTTTTTT
.	.	TRBV7-9	TRBJ2-3	CASSPGSTLNTQYF	TGTGCCAGCAGCCCCGGGTCCACTCTAAATACGCAGTATTTT
.	.	TRBV6-1	TRBJ1-3	CASSEGRGPLETIYF	TGTGCCAGCAGTGAAGGCAGGGGCCCGTTAGAAACCATATATTTT
.	.	TRBV27	TRBJ1-1	CASSSQVHTEAFF	TGTGCCAGCAGCTCGCAGGTACACACTGAAGCTTTCTTT
TRBD1	.	TRBV27	TRBJ1-5	CASSSGTGGNQPQHF	TGTGCCAGCAGCTCCGGGACAGGGGGCAATCAGCCCCAGCATTTT
TRBD1	.	TRBV19	TRBJ2-2	CASSTGQGANTGELFF	TGTGCCAGTAGTACTGGACAGGGGGCGAACACCGGGGAGCTGTTTTTT
.	.	TRBV11-2	TRBJ1-3	CASSSWGESGNTIYF	TGTGCCAGCAGCTCCTGGGGGGAGTCTGGAAACACCATATATTTT
.	once	TRBV29-1	TRBJ1-1	CSVEDWVQGNTEAFF	TGCAGCGTTGAAGATTGGGTACAGGGGAACACTGAAGCTTTCTTT
TRBD1	.	TRBV7-3	TRBJ1-6	CASSLEGASPLHF	TGTGCCAGCAGCTTGGAGGGGGCTTCACCCCTCCACTTT
.	.	TRBV3-1/TRBV3-2	TRBJ2-7	CASSQARGVKSYEQYF	TGTGCCAGCAGCCAAGCCAGAGGCGTCAAAAGCTACGAGCAGTACTTC
TRBD1	.	TRBV5-1	TRBJ2-3	CASSPDRGTDTQYF	TGCGCCAGCAGCCCGGACAGGGGCACAGATACGCAGTATTTT
TRBD2	.	TRBV7-8	TRBJ2-1	CASSLGLAGGTHNEQFF	TGTGCCAGCAGCCTCGGACTAGCGGGGGGTACCCACAATGAGCAGTTCTTC
.	once	TRBV7-8	TRBJ1-3	CASSWQRSSGNTIYF	TGTGCCAGCAGCTGGCAGAGGAGCTCTGGAAACACCATATATTTT
.	once	TRBV12-3/TRBV12-4	TRBJ1-4	CASSFRGSEKLFF	TGTGCCAGCAGTTTCAGGGGAAGCGAAAAACTGTTTTTT
TRBD2	.	TRBV3-1/TRBV3-2	TRBJ2-5	CASSQLGGGWETQYF	TGTGCCAGCAGTCAACTTGGCGGGGGGTGGGAGACCCAGTACTTC
TRBD2	.	TRBV11-2	TRBJ2-1	CASSLLAGGNEQFF	TGTGCCAGCAGCCTTCTAGCGGGCGGGAATGAGCAGTTCTTC
.	.	TRBV7-9	TRBJ1-2	CASSLQGKVGYTF	TGTGCCAGCAGCTTACAGGGTAAAGTTGGCTACACCTTC
TRBD1	.	TRBV7-9	TRBJ2-1	CAAARDSDQYNEQFF	TGTGCCGCCGCCCGGGACAGCGACCAATACAATGAGCAGTTCTTC
TRBD2	.	TRBV2	TRBJ2-2	CASSEIAGVDGGTGELFF	TGTGCCAGCAGTGAAATTGCGGGGGTCGATGGGGGCACCGGGGAGCTGTTTTTT
TRBD2	.	TRBV27	TRBJ2-1	CASSPSPSGGYNEQFF	TGTGCCAGCAGTCCTTCGCCTAGCGGGGGGTACAATGAGCAGTTCTTC
TRBD2	.	TRBV15	TRBJ2-3	CATSRLAGAPTDTQYF	TGTGCCACCAGCAGACTAGCGGGAGCTCCCACAGATACGCAGTATTTT
TRBD1	.	TRBV3-1/TRBV3-2	TRBJ1-1	CASSPRDRGFMNTEAFF	TGTGCCAGCAGCCCCCGGGACAGGGGGTTTATGAACACTGAAGCTTTCTTT
TRBD2	.	TRBV11-2	TRBJ2-1	CASSLDQRVSGGYNEQFF	TGTGCCAGCAGCTTAGATCAGAGAGTTAGCGGGGGATACAATGAGCAGTTCTTC
TRBD1	.	TRBV7-9	TRBJ1-6	CASSLRTGVVSPLHF	TGTGCCAGCAGCTTACGGACAGGGGTAGTTTCACCCCTCCACTTT
TRBD1	.	TRBV6-6	TRBJ2-1	CASSYNPRTGGYEQFF	TGTGCCAGCAGTTACAATCCCCGGACAGGGGGATATGAGCAGTTCTTC
TRBD1	.	TRBV18	TRBJ1-1	CASSPGTGRTEAFF	TGTGCCAGCTCACCTGGGACAGGGAGAACTGAAGCTTTCTTT
TRBD1	.	TRBV7-3	TRBJ2-2	CASSLIPQPTGITGELFF	TGTGCCAGCAGCTTAATCCCCCAGCCGACAGGGATCACCGGGGAGCTGTTTTTT